This T cell receptor (beta chain) was documented in a study of blood T cell repertoires in COVID-19. V dropped 2 bases and J dropped 7 bases, with 12 bases sitting between them. The CDR3 covers 13 residues. CDR1 and CDR2 (germline): GTSNPN, SVGIG (reference sequence). Using immunoSEQ multiplex PCR, the repertoire was profiled, and TCRdb retains in-frame clones only, with some absent. The sample carries around 280,000 clones, 90% recorded once. This clone has a handful of counts. The source is a woman between 18 and 30 years old with acute COVID-19. Material for sequencing was PBMCs or T cells enriched from blood (not recorded which). The chain combines TRBV30 with TRBJ1-5, with unresolved D. Written as DNA, the CDR3 is TGTGCCTGGAGTATTGGTGGTCAGCAGCCCCAGCATTTT. This translates into CAWSIGGQQPQHF.